This T cell receptor (beta chain) was sequenced during a study of technical replicates of blood from a handful of donors. Sequencing used immunoSEQ multiplex PCR; TCRdb keeps in-frame clones, though not all of them. The sample lists about 100,000 clones, 90% to 97% seen once, with 0.22% in the top ten. Trimming took 7 bases from V and 1 from J, leaving 10 bases between them. CDR3 length: 13 amino acids. The germline V gene has CDR1 MNHNS and CDR2 SASEGT. The V gene is TRBV6-1, the J gene TRBJ1-1; TRBD1 is a possible D gene (6 bases). This TCR was recovered from a human donor in good health. Sequencing was carried out using T cells isolated from PBMCs. CDR3 coding DNA: TGTGCCAGCACGGGGGGGGCGAACACTGAAGCTTTCTTT. It translates to CASTGGANTEAFF.